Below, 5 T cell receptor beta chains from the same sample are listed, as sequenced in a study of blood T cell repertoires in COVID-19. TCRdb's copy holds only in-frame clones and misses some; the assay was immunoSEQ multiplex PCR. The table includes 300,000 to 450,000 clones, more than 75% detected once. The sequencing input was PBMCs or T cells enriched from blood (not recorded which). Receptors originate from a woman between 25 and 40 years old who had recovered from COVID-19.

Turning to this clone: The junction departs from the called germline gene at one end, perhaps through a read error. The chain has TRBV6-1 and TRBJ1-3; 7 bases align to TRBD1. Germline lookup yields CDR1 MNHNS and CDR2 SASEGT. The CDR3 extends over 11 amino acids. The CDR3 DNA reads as TGTGCCAGCAGTGAAGATCACAGGGGCTTCTTT. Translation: CASSEDHRGFF.

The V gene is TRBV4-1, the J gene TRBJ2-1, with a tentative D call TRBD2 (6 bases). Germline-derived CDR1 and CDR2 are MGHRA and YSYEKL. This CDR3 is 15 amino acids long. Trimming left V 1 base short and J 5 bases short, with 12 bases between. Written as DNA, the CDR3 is TGCGCCAGCAGCCAAGGGGGGGTCCCCGACAATGAGCAGTTCTTC. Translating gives CASSQGGVPDNEQFF.

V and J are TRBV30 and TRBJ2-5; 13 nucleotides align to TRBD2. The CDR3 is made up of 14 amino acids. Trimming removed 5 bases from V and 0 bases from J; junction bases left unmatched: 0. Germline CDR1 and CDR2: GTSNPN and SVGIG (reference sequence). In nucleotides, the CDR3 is TGTGCCTGGGGGACTAGCGGGAACCAAGAGACCCAGTACTTC. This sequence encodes CAWGTSGNQETQYF.

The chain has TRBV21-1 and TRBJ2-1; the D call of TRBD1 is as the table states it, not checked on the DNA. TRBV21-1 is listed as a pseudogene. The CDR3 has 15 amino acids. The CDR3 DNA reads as TGTGCCAGGCTCCCCCGGGACAGGGCTGCGGGGGAGCAGTTCTTC. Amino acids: CARLPRDRAAGEQFF.

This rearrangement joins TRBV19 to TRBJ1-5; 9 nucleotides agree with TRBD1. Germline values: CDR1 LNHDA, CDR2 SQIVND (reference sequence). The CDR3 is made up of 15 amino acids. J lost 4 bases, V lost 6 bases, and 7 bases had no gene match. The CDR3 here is CASRPRQGENQPQHF. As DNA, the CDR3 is TGTGCCAGTAGACCCCGACAGGGGGAAAATCAGCCCCAGCATTTT.